This TCR beta chain was retrieved from a study of blood T cell repertoires in COVID-19 (dated by TCRdb to about 2020). For the study in its entirety: Samples covering the acute and convalescent phases of COVID-19 were provided by collaborators in the United States, Italy and Spain. The prospective study material was composed of cDNA or gDNA derived from T cells, B-cell-depleted T cells, or PBMCs. Deeply sampled blood TCRbeta repertoires from subjects exposed to, actively infected with, or recovered from COVID-19 were included in the dataset. The repertoires were released in a freely available public database intended as a resource for research on the immune response to SARS-CoV-2. The samples were drawn from the first 160 participants of the ongoing ImmuneRACE study and from over a thousand subjects provided by 6 global collaborators. Sample metadata almost always included a de-identified subject ID, COVID-19 status, age in years and sex. Where available, HLA class I and class II types were obtained from metadata supplied by the sample provider rather than from assay-based typing. Results and caveats for the whole study, not just this receptor: The amount of clinical and demographic metadata varied by source and participant and was provided uncurated.

The CDR3 covers 14 residues, taking in both the cysteine and the phenylalanine. Left in the record is the CDR3 DNA by itself, 42 bases read in frame from the first base. V gives up 7 bases and J gives up 4 bases, and the segment between their germline ends measures 15 bases. Taken from the germline V gene (reference sequence), the CDR1 and CDR2 loops are LNHDA and SQIVND. One collaborating source in Seattle enrolled patients during active infection and followed them longitudinally through the course of disease. Whole blood was collected in K2EDTA tubes by collaborating institutions according to the institutions' own protocols. For TCRbeta analysis, collaborators shipped samples in one of three forms: frozen whole blood, isolated PBMCs, or DNA extracted from either of those sample types. The immunoSEQ Assay, a bias-controlled multiplex PCR, was used to amplify TCRbeta CDR3 regions from genomic DNA. Concerning the study's data processing: Nucleated cell counts per sample were estimated from amplification of reference gene primers within the assay. To quantify the absolute abundance of each unique TCRbeta CDR3 rearrangement, sequence reads were collapsed and filtered. For each sample, productive Simpson clonality was calculated by taking the square root of Simpson's diversity index across productive rearrangements. This immuneACCESS table, as held by TCRdb, lists in-frame sequences with V and J called but not all clones. Of the missing ones, under half trace to an unresolved V gene in checked studies; the others have no known cause. That table furnishes V, J and clone size, whereas the DNA furnished D and trimming. The sample contains about 270,000 clones, roughly nine tenths of them found a single time. The ten largest account for about 12% of the sample.

This clone appeared once. What this receptor recognizes is not known. Base qualities are not at hand, and no much larger clone is one base apart. The chain uses TRBV19 and TRBJ2-3; 7 matching bases give a weak D call of TRBD2. This receptor was identified in a woman in her 30s with COVID-19, enrolled during active disease. Material: peripheral blood. The CDR3 loop reads CASTAWEGADTQYF. The nucleotides are TGTGCCAGTACCGCCTGGGAGGGGGCAGATACGCAGTATTTT.